Presented here are 14 T cell receptor beta chains from one specimen sequenced in a study of cytomegalovirus exposure and HLA in healthy donors (dated by TCRdb to about 2017). Libraries were constructed by the immunoSEQ multiplex PCR assay. A mixture of 60 forward primers for TCR Vbeta segments and 13 reverse primers for TCR Jbeta segments was used in the multiplex PCR. What TCRdb holds here is the immuneACCESS table cut down to in-frame rearrangements. Part of the clones is not present; checked against another copy, under half of the missing clones reflect an unresolved V gene, and the others are unexplained. Within this sample are roughly 100,000 clones, with around 75% of them counted one time only. Of the sample, around 1.3% is held by the ten largest clones. Sequenced input: PBMCs. Receptors were obtained from a man in his forties in good health and CMV-seronegative.

V and J are TRBV28 and TRBJ2-1; 12 bases match TRBD2. Germline V gene sequence: CDR1 MDHEN, CDR2 SYDVKM. The V segment lost 5 bases and the J segment 8 bases; nucleotides outside the gene matches: 10. This CDR3 has 16 amino acids. CDR3 sequence (DNA): TGTGCCAGCAGTCGGACTAGCGGGGACCCTGAGGATGAGCAGTTCTTC. Its protein product is CASSRTSGDPEDEQFF.

In its sample, this clone was seen a few times. The gene calls are TRBV5-4 and TRBJ2-5; TRBD2 might be the D (5 bases). The DNA end is a closer match to TRBJ2-7, so the J assignment may be wrong. CDR1 is SGHNT, CDR2 YYREEE, per germline (reference sequence). This CDR3 has 14 amino acids. The CDR3 nucleotides are TGTGCCAGCAGCTTGGCTCTAGCAGAATACGAGCAGTACTTC. As protein: CASSLALAEYEQYF.

The rearrangement joins TRBV29-1 to TRBJ2-5; weak D call: TRBD1 (6 bases). TRBJ2-7 explains the end of the DNA better; the J call may be wrong. Germline CDR1 is SQVTM and CDR2 is ANQGSEA. CDR3 length: 15 amino acids. CDR3 bases: TGCAGCGTTGAAGACTTTTACCGGGACATATCCGAGCAGTACTTC. Encoded protein: CSVEDFYRDISEQYF.

In DNA form, the CDR3 reads TGTGCCAGCAACTTCGGACAGGGGGGATATGGCTACACCTTC. Its translation is CASNFGQGGYGYTF. The chain uses TRBV25-1 and TRBJ1-2; TRBD1 agrees at 10 bases. The ends lost 7 bases at V and 5 bases at J; junction bases unmatched: 7. The CDR3 runs to 14 residues. Germline CDR1 MGHDK, CDR2 SYGVNS.

The rearrangement uses TRBV10-1 and TRBJ2-1, with D maybe TRBD2 (5 bases). V lost 3 bases, J lost 3 bases, and 9 bases lay in between. This CDR3 is built from 14 residues. Germline CDR1 and CDR2: WNHNN and SYGVQD (reference sequence). Here the CDR3 reads CASSDGRNYNEQFF. The CDR3 bases are TGCGCCAGCAGTGATGGGAGAAACTACAATGAGCAGTTCTTC.

The J gene is TRBJ2-7, the V gene TRBV7-9, with a tentative D call TRBD1 (6 bases). CDR1 SEHNR and CDR2 FQNEAQ come from the germline V gene (reference sequence). Trimming took 5 bases from V and 4 from J, leaving 24 bases between them. The CDR3 has 17 residues. The CDR3 spells CASSHPLTGGNWYEQYF. The DNA of the CDR3 is TGTGCCAGCAGCCACCCCTTGACAGGTGGGAATTGGTACGAGCAGTACTTC.

This chain uses TRBV7-9 with TRBJ2-1; 10 nucleotides align to TRBD2. CDR3 length: 15 residues. J was trimmed by 3 bases and V by 5 bases; bases with no gene match: 4. Germline V lookup: CDR1 SEHNR, CDR2 FQNEAQ (reference sequence). DNA for the CDR3: TGTGCCAGCAGCCTACTAGCGGGACTCTACAATGAGCAGTTCTTC. Its protein product is CASSLLAGLYNEQFF.

V usage is TRBV6-5 and J usage is TRBJ2-7, with 9 bases lining up with TRBD1. Germline CDR1 reads MNHEY; CDR2 reads SVGAGI. The CDR3 sequence is 15 residues long. Unmatched junction bases numbered 9, after V lost 6 bases and J lost 3 bases. Here the CDR3 DNA reads TGTGCCAGCAGCCCTCGGGACAGGGTGAACTACGAGCAGTACTTC. The encoded protein is CASSPRDRVNYEQYF.

The chain employs TRBV4-1 and TRBJ2-1, with TRBD2 as a possible D gene (5 bases). CDR1 MGHRA and CDR2 YSYEKL come from the germline V gene. V lost 1 base and J lost 7, with 11 bases in between. This CDR3 contains 14 residues. The chain's CDR3 is CASSQVGEGNEQFF. CDR3 bases: TGCGCCAGCAGCCAAGTCGGGGAAGGGAATGAGCAGTTCTTC.

The V gene is TRBV30, the J gene TRBJ1-2; 9 positions agree with TRBD1. The trim removed 5 bases at V and 7 bases at J, leaving 5 bases unmatched. There are 12 residues in the CDR3. Germline values: CDR1 GTSNPN, CDR2 SVGIG (reference sequence). The DNA of the CDR3 is TGTGCCTGGGACAGGGGGACTGCTGGCTACACCTTC. It yields the protein CAWDRGTAGYTF. The whole variable domain, filled in from reference TRBV30 and TRBJ1-2, reads SQTIHQWPATLVQPVGSPLSLECTVEGTSNPNLYWYRQAAGRGLQLLFYSVGIGQISSEVPQNLSASRPQDRQFILSSKKLLLSDSGFYLCAWDRGTAGYTFGSGTRLTVV.

The chain combines TRBV5-1 with TRBJ2-5, with 8 bases that match TRBD2. Germline lookup yields CDR1 SGHRS and CDR2 YFSETQ. The CDR3 length is 17 residues. J gave up 0 bases and V 5 bases, and 12 bases lay outside the gene matches. The CDR3 sequence is CASRSLGAGGHQETQYF. In DNA form, the CDR3 reads TGCGCCAGCAGATCTCTAGGGGCGGGGGGTCACCAAGAGACCCAGTACTTC.

Comment on this clone: Additional DNA sequences in this sample encode the identical CDR3. The chain links TRBV7-9 to TRBJ2-7, with D possibly matching TRBD2 (5 bases). Trimming took 5 bases from V and 7 from J, leaving 9 bases between them. Germline V gene lookup returns CDR1 SEHNR and CDR2 FQNEAQ (reference sequence). CDR3 length: 11 amino acids. CDR3 in DNA: TGTGCCAGCAGCAAAAGCGGTGAGCAGTACTTC. Translating it yields CASSKSGEQYF. Looking up the rest from reference TRBV7-9 and TRBJ2-7 gives the full variable domain: DTGVSQNPRHKITKRGQNVTFRCDPISEHNRLYWYRQTLGQGPEFLTYFQNEAQLEKSRLLSDRFSAERPKGSFSTLEIQRTEQGDSAMYLCASSKSGEQYFGPGTRLTVT.

This clone was recorded only once. V and J are TRBV5-6 and TRBJ2-3, with 11 bases aligning to TRBD1. The trim removed 2 bases at V and 4 bases at J, leaving 6 bases unmatched. This CDR3 is built from 16 residues. Germline CDR1 and CDR2: SGHDT and YYEEEE. CDR3 residues: CASSFGTGGYPDTQYF. In DNA form, the CDR3 reads TGTGCCAGCAGCTTTGGGACAGGGGGATACCCAGATACGCAGTATTTT.

This clone has ten or more counts. This sequence joins TRBV4-1 and TRBJ1-1, with 9 bases that match TRBD1. Unmatched junction bases numbered 4, after V lost 4 bases and J lost 1 base. This CDR3 is built from 15 residues. Germline V lookup: CDR1 MGHRA, CDR2 YSYEKL. CDR3 loop: CASSLMDRGNTEAFF. In DNA form, the CDR3 reads TGCGCCAGCAGCCTGATGGACAGGGGGAACACTGAAGCTTTCTTT.